Included here is one TCR beta chain sequence, with context. The assay was immunoSEQ multiplex PCR, and TCRdb's table has in-frame clones only and misses some. Seen here are 350,000 to 450,000 clones, roughly nine tenths observed once, and the top ten hold less than 2%. This entry is derived from a study of blood T cell repertoires in COVID-19. The cohort comprised adults aged about 18 to 89 years residing in 20 to 30 US areas. Self-reported history from a screening survey and questionnaire set each donor's cohort. CDR3 length: 12 amino acids. Trimming pared 6 bases from V and 6 bases from J, leaving 9 bases between. In germline, CDR1 is LNHDA, CDR2 SQIVND (reference sequence).

The chain carries TRBV19 and TRBJ1-5, with D unresolved. This receptor was taken from a woman in her thirties who had recovered from COVID-19. Material: PBMCs or T cells enriched from blood (not recorded which). This chain's CDR3 is CASSSAVQPQHF. The CDR3 DNA reads TGTGCCAGTAGCTCTGCGGTTCAGCCCCAGCATTTT.